These 32 T cell receptor beta chains were sequenced from one sample in a study of blood T cell repertoires in COVID-19 (dated by TCRdb to 2018 to 2020). Library prep was done by the immunoSEQ multiplex PCR assay. What TCRdb holds here is the immuneACCESS table cut down to in-frame rearrangements. Part of the clones is not present; checked against another copy, under half of the missing clones reflect an unresolved V gene, and the others are unexplained. A total of 100,000 or so clones appear in this sample, approximately 92% of them only once. The top ten hold around 5.8% of the sample. Specimen: peripheral blood. The receptors here all came from a man in his fifties with active COVID-19.

This rearrangement joins TRBV19 to TRBJ2-5, with 9 bases identical to TRBD1. Germline V gene data show CDR1 as LNHDA and CDR2 as SQIVND (reference sequence). The CDR3 extends over 13 amino acids. J gave up 8 bases and V 6 bases, and 7 bases lay outside the gene matches. The DNA for the CDR3 is TGTGCCAGTAGGGCGGACAGGGGCAGTACCCAGTACTTC. It yields the protein CASRADRGSTQYF. The full variable domain, rest sourced from reference TRBV19 and TRBJ2-5, is DGGITQSPKYLFRKEGQNVTLSCEQNLNHDAMYWYRQDPGQGLRLIYYSQIVNDFQKGDIAEGYSVSREKKESFPLTVTSAQKNPTAFYLCASRADRGSTQYFGPGTRLLVL.

The chain carries TRBV9 and TRBJ2-1, with TRBD2 identical over 11 bases. Germline-derived CDR1 and CDR2 are SGDLS and YYNGEE. This CDR3 has 18 residues. V dropped 3 bases and J dropped 5; count of bases not matched to a gene: 13. CDR3 sequence (DNA): TGTGCCAGCAGCGCCGAACCCGGCCTAGCGGGAGGACACAATGAGCAGTTCTTC. Translated: CASSAEPGLAGGHNEQFF.

The chain combines TRBV11-2 with TRBJ2-1, with TRBD2 matching over 9 bases. This CDR3 spans 16 amino acids. The junction had 19 bases not matched to a gene; V was cut back by 4 bases and J by 15 bases. Germline V CDR1 and CDR2: SGHAT, FQNNGV. The CDR3 sequence is CASSSYVQREAQHMFF. The DNA for the CDR3 is TGTGCCAGCAGCTCATACGTCCAGCGGGAGGCACAACACATGTTCTTC.

Only a few counts were recorded for this clone. V usage is TRBV6-5 and J usage is TRBJ2-4; no clear D gene. V was trimmed by 6 bases and J by 1 base, leaving 10 bases between them. The CDR3 is 14 residues long. CDR1 is MNHEY and CDR2 is SVGAGI in the germline V gene. The CDR3 is CASSLRWAKNIQYF. CDR3 sequence (DNA): TGTGCCAGCAGCCTCCGGTGGGCCAAAAACATTCAGTACTTC.

The chain combines TRBV6-5 with TRBJ1-2, with D perhaps matching TRBD1 (6 bases). The germline CDR1 and CDR2 sequences are MNHEY and SVGAGI. Trimming took off 5 bases at V and 5 bases at J, with 15 bases between the two ends. This CDR3 has 14 amino acids. CDR3 sequence (DNA): TGTGCCAGCAGTCCCGGGACACCAGTTTATGGCTACACCTTC. It is translated as CASSPGTPVYGYTF.

The chain carries TRBV5-1 and TRBJ1-4, with 10 nucleotides matching TRBD1. V lost 3 bases to trimming and J lost 5 bases; unmatched junction nucleotides: 4. Germline CDR1 and CDR2: SGHRS and YFSETQ. The CDR3 totals 15 residues. This CDR3 is CASSSGQGGNEKLFF. CDR3 in DNA: TGCGCCAGCAGCTCCGGACAGGGGGGCAATGAAAAACTGTTTTTT.

The chain combines TRBV2 with TRBJ2-3; TRBD2 is a possible D gene (5 bases). This CDR3 is 12 amino acids long. In germline, CDR1 is SNHLY, CDR2 FYNNEI. V was cut by 8 bases and J by 2 bases, with 8 bases left in between. CDR3 sequence: CASLRDTDTQYF. The CDR3 coding sequence is TGTGCCAGCCTCCGGGACACAGATACGCAGTATTTT.

The CDR3 protein is CASSLGVGAGVSEQFF. In DNA form, the CDR3 reads TGTGCCAGCAGCTTAGGGGTCGGAGCGGGAGTTAGTGAGCAGTTCTTC. The chain carries TRBV7-3 and TRBJ2-1; 8 bases align to TRBD2. Trimming cost V 2 bases and J 9 bases; bases outside gene matches: 12. The CDR3 contains 16 residues. Germline V gene data show CDR1 as SGHTA and CDR2 as FQGTGA.

The V and J genes are TRBV6-6 and TRBJ1-4; 8 bases line up with TRBD1. Germline-derived CDR1 and CDR2 are MNHNY and SVGAGI (reference sequence). The junction had 9 bases not matched to a gene; V was cut back by 2 bases and J by 13 bases. The CDR3 is made up of 14 amino acids. The CDR3: CASSYADRALSLFF. CDR3 sequence (DNA): TGTGCCAGCAGTTACGCGGACAGGGCGTTGTCACTGTTTTTT.

The rearrangement uses TRBV24-1 and TRBJ1-5; 8 bases line up with TRBD1. V lost 3 bases and J lost 9; bases outside the gene matches: 6. Germline V CDR1 and CDR2: KGHDR, SFDVKD. This CDR3 has 14 residues. The CDR3 here is CATSDGDRLGPQHF. CDR3 nucleotides: TGTGCCACCAGTGATGGGGACAGGCTGGGGCCCCAGCATTTT.

A word on this clone: This sample includes further DNA sequences coding for the same CDR3. This CDR3 reads CASSLRQGYEQYF. In DNA, the CDR3 is TGCGCCAGCAGCTTGCGGCAGGGGTACGAGCAGTACTTC. The chain uses TRBV5-1 and TRBJ2-7, with a possible D match to TRBD1 (6 bases). V was cut by 1 base and J by 4 bases, with 9 bases left in between. Germline V lookup: CDR1 SGHRS, CDR2 YFSETQ. This CDR3 region has 13 residues.

The rearrangement joins TRBV27 to TRBJ2-7; D perhaps matches TRBD2 (5 bases). Trimming cost V 0 bases and J 4 bases, with 10 bases left between them. Looked up from germline, CDR1 is MNHEY and CDR2 is SMNVEV (reference sequence). This CDR3 region has 14 residues. The CDR3 protein is CASSLSTNLYEQYF. The CDR3, as DNA: TGTGCCAGCAGTTTATCGACTAACTTGTACGAGCAGTACTTC.

CDR3 region: CASSYDRQAYEQYF. The CDR3 DNA sequence: TGTGCCAGCAGCTACGACAGGCAAGCCTACGAGCAGTACTTC. The rearrangement uses TRBV2 and TRBJ2-7, with a tentative D call TRBD1 (6 bases). Germline lookup yields CDR1 SNHLY and CDR2 FYNNEI. This CDR3 spans 14 amino acids. The ends were cut back, 6 bases at V and 2 bases at J, with 14 bases in the middle.

The chain carries TRBV28 and TRBJ2-7; 11 nucleotides align to TRBD1. The CDR3 contains 13 residues. The J segment lost 6 bases and the V segment lost 10 bases, leaving 8 bases of the junction unmatched. Germline assignment: CDR1 MDHEN and CDR2 SYDVKM. The CDR3 is CATRTGGYSEQYF. CDR3 DNA sequence: TGTGCCACCCGGACAGGGGGCTATAGCGAGCAGTACTTC. Full variable domain (missing parts from reference TRBV28 and TRBJ2-7): DVKVTQSSRYLVKRTGEKVFLECVQDMDHENMFWYRQDPGLGLRLIYFSYDVKMKEKGDIPEGYSVSREKKERFSLILESASTNQTSMYLCATRTGGYSEQYFGPGTRLTVT.

The chain carries TRBV5-1 and TRBJ2-3; D is perhaps TRBD1 (6 bases). The ends were cut back, 0 bases at V and 3 bases at J, with 11 bases in the middle. CDR3 length: 15 residues. Germline V gene sequence: CDR1 SGHRS, CDR2 YFSETQ. CDR3 protein: CASSLGQGRTDTQYF. CDR3 bases: TGCGCCAGCAGCTTGGGGCAGGGGCGGACAGATACGCAGTATTTT. Filled out from reference TRBV5-1 and TRBJ2-3, the complete variable domain reads KAGVTQTPRYLIKTRGQQVTLSCSPISGHRSVSWYQQTPGQGLQFLFEYFSETQRNKGNFPGRFSGRQFSNSRSEMNVSTLELGDSALYLCASSLGQGRTDTQYFGPGTRLTVL.

This chain uses TRBV7-9 with TRBJ2-1, with a tentative D call TRBD2 (6 bases). The CDR3 consists of 15 residues. V was shortened by 5 bases and J by 8 bases, with 19 bases between the two germline ends. Germline loops: CDR1 SEHNR, CDR2 FQNEAQ (reference sequence). The CDR3 bases are TGTGCCAGCAGCCTACCCTCCTTTAGCGGCGATGAGCAGTTCTTC. As protein: CASSLPSFSGDEQFF.

The chain uses TRBV7-9 and TRBJ1-6; TRBD1 matches 7 bases. CDR1 is SEHNR, CDR2 FQNEAQ, per germline (reference sequence). Trimming cost V 5 bases and J 5 bases; bases outside gene matches: 3. The CDR3 runs 14 residues. The CDR3 DNA is TGTGCCAGCAGCGTCGGGACAGATAATTCACCCCTCCACTTT. Translated: CASSVGTDNSPLHF.

The V call is TRBV19, the J call TRBJ1-5; a weak D match, TRBD1 (5 bases). The CDR3 has 15 residues. The V and J ends lost 6 bases and 1 base respectively, with 13 bases between them. Germline assignment: CDR1 LNHDA and CDR2 SQIVND (reference sequence). CDR3 amino acids: CASRGLGQSNQPQHF. As DNA, the CDR3 is TGTGCCAGTAGGGGGCTAGGGCAGAGCAATCAGCCCCAGCATTTT.

This clone occurred once. V usage is TRBV7-2 and J usage is TRBJ1-1, with 10 bases aligning to TRBD1. The V gene's germline CDR1 is SGHTA and CDR2 FQGNSA. The CDR3 consists of 13 residues. V trimming: 2 bases; J trimming: 12 bases; junction bases outside the gene matches: 6. CDR3 protein: CASSLNPGQGPFF. For the CDR3, the DNA is TGTGCCAGCAGCTTAAACCCGGGACAGGGGCCTTTCTTT.

The rearrangement joins TRBV9 to TRBJ2-2; no definite D call. V was trimmed by 0 bases and J by 1 base, leaving 4 bases between them. Per the germline V gene, CDR1 is SGDLS and CDR2 is YYNGEE. The length of the CDR3 is 14 residues. CDR3 residues: CASSVGVNTGELFF. DNA for the CDR3: TGTGCCAGCAGCGTAGGCGTGAACACCGGGGAGCTGTTTTTT. Together with reference TRBV9 and TRBJ2-2, the CDR3 gives the full variable domain: DSGVTQTPKHLITATGQRVTLRCSPRSGDLSVYWYQQSLDQGLQFLIQYYNGEERAKGNILERFSAQQFPDLHSELNLSSLELGDSALYFCASSVGVNTGELFFGEGSRLTVL.

The genes are TRBV30 and TRBJ2-2; D might be TRBD2 (6 bases). Trimming stripped 4 bases from V and 5 bases from J, with 11 bases between. Germline V lookup: CDR1 GTSNPN, CDR2 SVGIG (reference sequence). The CDR3 spans 13 residues. Written as DNA, the CDR3 is TGTGCCTGGAACCCTGGGACTACCGGGGAGCTGTTTTTT. It codes for CAWNPGTTGELFF.

This chain links TRBV7-2 with TRBJ2-7; TRBD1 matches 11 bases. V lost 5 bases, J lost 9 bases, and 12 bases stayed unmatched. The CDR3 extends over 15 amino acids. Germline V gene lookup returns CDR1 SGHTA and CDR2 FQGNSA. CDR3 residues: CASSTRTGGAEAQYF. The DNA for the CDR3 is TGTGCCAGCAGCACCAGGACAGGGGGCGCAGAGGCGCAGTACTTC.

In this sample, this clone turned up a few times. This chain uses TRBV14 with TRBJ2-7; weak D call: TRBD1 (5 bases). V lost 0 bases, J lost 7 bases, and 16 bases lay in between. The germline CDR1 and CDR2 sequences are SGHDN and FVKESK. The CDR3 runs to 15 residues. CDR3 region: CASSQDLEQGREQYF. CDR3 bases: TGTGCCAGCAGCCAAGATCTAGAGCAGGGTCGGGAGCAGTACTTC.

This chain links TRBV7-9 with TRBJ1-1; D call uncertain. Germline V CDR1 and CDR2: SEHNR, FQNEAQ (reference sequence). CDR3 length: 14 amino acids. V lost 6 bases, J lost 7 bases, and 18 bases lay in between. The DNA of the CDR3 is TGTGCCAGCAGAGCTAATAACGGGGATGTTGAAGCTTTCTTT. Its translation is CASRANNGDVEAFF.

This clone occurred a few times. The chain recombines TRBV30 with TRBJ2-7, with D possibly TRBD2 on 6 matching bases. V was clipped by 6 bases and J by 2 bases, with 8 bases between them. The CDR3 is 11 amino acids. Germline V gene data show CDR1 as GTSNPN and CDR2 as SVGIG (reference sequence). The CDR3 DNA reads as TGTGCCTGTAGCGGTACCTACGAGCAGTACTTC. This sequence encodes CACSGTYEQYF.

J is TRBJ2-1 and V is TRBV20-1; 9 bases map to TRBD2. Germline V CDR1 and CDR2: DFQATT, SNEGSKA (reference sequence). V lost 3 bases to trimming and J lost 5 bases; unmatched junction nucleotides: 5. There are 14 residues in the CDR3. In nucleotides, the CDR3 is TGCAGTGCTAGTACGCCTAGCGGGAACAATGAGCAGTTCTTC. This sequence encodes CSASTPSGNNEQFF.

The chain joins TRBV28 to TRBJ2-5; 8 positions match TRBD2. Unmatched junction bases numbered 5, after V lost 6 bases and J lost 5 bases. Germline V CDR1 and CDR2: MDHEN, SYDVKM. The length of the CDR3 is 13 residues. CDR3 DNA sequence: TGTGCCAGCAGGGGCGGCGGGAGGGAGACCCAGTACTTC. Its translation: CASRGGGRETQYF. The whole variable domain, remainder taken from reference TRBV28 and TRBJ2-5, is DVKVTQSSRYLVKRTGEKVFLECVQDMDHENMFWYRQDPGLGLRLIYFSYDVKMKEKGDIPEGYSVSREKKERFSLILESASTNQTSMYLCASRGGGRETQYFGPGTRLLVL.

This sequence joins TRBV28 and TRBJ2-3, with D perhaps TRBD2 (6 bases). The V and J ends lost 8 bases and 7 bases respectively, with 10 bases between them. The CDR3 runs 11 residues. Per the germline V gene, CDR1 is MDHEN and CDR2 is SYDVKM. This CDR3 reads CASYGGNTQYF. The CDR3 DNA reads TGTGCCAGCTACGGGGGAAATACGCAGTATTTT.

The chain joins TRBV28 to TRBJ2-7; 12 nucleotides line up with TRBD1. V was clipped by 6 bases and J by 6 bases; unmatched bases: 9. The CDR3 contains 15 residues. Germline loops: CDR1 MDHEN, CDR2 SYDVKM. This chain's CDR3 is CASREQGQGAPEQYF. DNA of the CDR3: TGTGCCAGCAGAGAGCAGGGACAGGGGGCGCCCGAGCAGTACTTC.

V gene TRBV11-2 combines with J gene TRBJ2-1, with TRBD2 matching over 9 bases. The CDR3 runs to 16 residues. Germline V lookup: CDR1 SGHAT, CDR2 FQNNGV. The trim removed 5 bases at V and 0 bases at J, leaving 5 bases unmatched. The CDR3, as DNA: TGTGCCAGCAGCAATAGACTAGCGGTCTCCTACAATGAGCAGTTCTTC. This encodes CASSNRLAVSYNEQFF.

In this sample, this clone turned up once. This chain uses TRBV10-3 with TRBJ1-6; tentative D call: TRBD1 (5 bases). Per germline, CDR1 ENHRY and CDR2 SYGVKD. The CDR3 covers 14 residues. V gave up 4 bases and J gave up 7 bases, with 11 bases separating them. The CDR3: CAISVQGLNSPLHF. The DNA for the CDR3 is TGTGCCATCAGTGTTCAGGGCTTGAATTCACCCCTCCACTTT.

This CDR3 reads CASSRDYREQFF. CDR3 DNA sequence: TGCGCCAGCAGCAGGGACTATAGGGAGCAGTTCTTC. The chain couples TRBV4-1 to TRBJ2-1, with 7 bases matching TRBD2. Per germline, CDR1 MGHRA and CDR2 YSYEKL. V was clipped by 5 bases and J by 10 bases; unmatched bases: 5. This CDR3 region has 12 residues.